The rows below give T cell receptor beta chains drawn from one sample of a study of patients and donors after allogeneic stem cell transplantation. One entry per CDR3 protein results from TCRdb running MiXCR on the RT-PCR reads. Here the sample spans approximately 430,000 distinct CDR3 sequences, around 15% being singletons. The sequencing input was blood, either unsorted or a sorted T cell fraction (not recorded which). Receptors originate from a human donor who was either an allogeneic HSCT recipient or a stem cell or donor lymphocyte infusion donor (not recorded which). It is not recorded whose cells these are; they may come from a transplant donor. Each CDR3 is given without its conserved first and last residue. Some rows mark clone size as missing; the rest say once, few, many or name a class of expanded clone.

.,TRBV12-3/TRBV12-4,ASRVPPHTEAF
.,TRBV24-1,ATAGPVSSYNEQF
.,TRBV7-8,ASSLAPARGAYSNQPQH
many,TRBV5-1,ASSLIPSTSYNEQF
.,TRBV12-3/TRBV12-4,ASSFDRACYT
many,TRBV4-2,ASSQDLTSGRRNEQF
few,TRBV6-5,ASSWQGIPETQY
.,TRBV7-2,ASSLGSGKVGYT
few,TRBV5-6,ASSLGAPNEQF
.,TRBV5-6,ASSLKIGTGPTNYGYT
few,TRBV2,ASMVHTGELF
few,TRBV7-2,ASSGHRASMNTEAF
many,TRBV29-1,SVEAGTGISYNEQF
many,TRBV20-1,SARRGDAGELF
few,TRBV7-2,ASSLLGELF
few,TRBV20-1,SARDVERPFYSNQPQH
many,TRBV11-3,ASSPGATGEEQY
.,TRBV24-1,ATSVSGIGELF
many,TRBV4-3,ASSQSRDRGNEQF
.,TRBV2,ASSEAASGGAEQF
few,TRBV19,ASSQAGGNTGELF
.,TRBV27,ASSFRLQGGGGYT
.,TRBV20-1,SAPGQKNTGELF
.,TRBV6-2/TRBV6-3,ASRPGQQNYGYT
.,TRBV5-1,ASSLDSGDTQY
.,TRBV6-1,ASSSPALRNTEAF
.,TRBV24-1,ATSTGERTNEKLF
.,TRBV14,ASSHYTGPRGLNTEAF
many,TRBV5-1,ASSFEQGGEQY
.,TRBV5-1,ASSLAVRLAGGLASYNEQF
.,TRBV5-1,ASSRDRGFSLSGANVLT
.,TRBV5-1,ASSSGQGSTEAF
few,TRBV5-1,ASSLELATGSDTQY
.,TRBV5-1,ASSLAGAPNTEAF
few,TRBV12-5,ASGSFPDREGEAF
.,TRBV4-3,ASSQSLPGFYEQY
few,TRBV12-3/TRBV12-4,ASSLELAGAYEQY
.,TRBV5-4,ASSSTGATEAF
many,TRBV20-1,SAAAVNTDTQY
few,TRBV6-2/TRBV6-3,ASTRPQAWGNTEAF
.,TRBV2,ASRRQLSSYEQY
.,TRBV7-9,ASSLLAGGLGETQY
.,TRBV20-1,SARSRQSYEQY
.,TRBV24-1,ATSAAPWTGAPGYNEQF
.,TRBV18,ASSPRQATAPYEQY
.,TRBV14,ASNLRDYETQY
.,TRBV20-1,SAQAPRTSLEQY
few,TRBV4-3,ASSQGSLAGGSGWANVLT
.,TRBV10-3,AISESLYYEQY
few,TRBV6-6,ASSYPGYEQY
many,TRBV4-1,ASSPEGQHATEAF
.,TRBV24-1,ATSDIRSGQGSGELF
few,TRBV30,AWSVMNTEAF
.,TRBV27,ASSLAFPGDTYNEQF
.,TRBV6-5,ASSTLQGTPY
few,TRBV20-1,SASRDQPQH
.,TRBV19,ASSIDQRGTQY
.,TRBV25-1,ASSSLAGVYNEQF
.,TRBV5-1,ASSPTGRNTGELF
.,TRBV4-1,ASSQLDTSTYGYT